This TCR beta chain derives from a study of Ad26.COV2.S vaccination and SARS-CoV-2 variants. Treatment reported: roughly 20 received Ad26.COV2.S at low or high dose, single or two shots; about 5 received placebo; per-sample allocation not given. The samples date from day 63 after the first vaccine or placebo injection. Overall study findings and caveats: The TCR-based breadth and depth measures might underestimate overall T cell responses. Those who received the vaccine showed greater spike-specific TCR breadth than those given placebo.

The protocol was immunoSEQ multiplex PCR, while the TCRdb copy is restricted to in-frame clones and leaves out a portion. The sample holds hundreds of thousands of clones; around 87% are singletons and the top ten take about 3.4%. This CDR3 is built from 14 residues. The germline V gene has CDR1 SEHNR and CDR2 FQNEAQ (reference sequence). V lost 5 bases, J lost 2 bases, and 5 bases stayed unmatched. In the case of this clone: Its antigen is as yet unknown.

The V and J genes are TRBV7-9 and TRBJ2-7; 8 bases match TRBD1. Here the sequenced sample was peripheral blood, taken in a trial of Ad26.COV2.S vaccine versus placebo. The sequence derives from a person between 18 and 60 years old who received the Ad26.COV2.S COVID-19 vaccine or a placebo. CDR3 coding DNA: TGTGCCAGCAGCGGCCGGGACAGGCCCTACGAGCAGTACTTC. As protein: CASSGRDRPYEQYF.